The sequence of this T cell receptor (beta chain) was determined in a study of regulatory T cells in long-lasting Graves disease. The V end was cut by 5 bases, the J end by 5 bases, with 10 bases between. Germline CDR1 is SGHAT and CDR2 is FQNNGV. This CDR3 has 13 amino acids. Time point specified: newly diagnosed GD, antithyroid drugs for less than 3 months. RNA from PBMCs was the source of the TCR library. Peripheral blood, 7 to 9.5 milliliters of it, was drawn into EDTA tubes. iRepertoire HTBI primers and Arm-PCR of CDR3 regions built TCR beta libraries. From the multiplex PCR reads, TCRdb called clonotypes with MiXCR, one entry per CDR3 protein. The data contain 350,000 to 450,000 distinct CDR3 sequences, about 15% of them seen just once; the ten biggest clones take up approximately 16%. The same specimen was also included in a second study, on T cells in Graves' hyperthyroidism and ophthalmopathy. That paper adds: Diagnoses rested on clinical symptoms, serum thyroxine and TRAb, thyroid ultrasound and orbital computed tomography.

The rearrangement joins TRBV11-2 to TRBJ1-5; a possible D gene is TRBD1 (5 bases). Sequencing was performed on peripheral blood mononuclear cells (PBMCs), taken at new diagnosis, from a patient treated with antithyroid drugs. The TCR sequence derives from a woman in her 30s with Graves disease. The CDR3 sequence: CASSRDGDQPQHF. The CDR3 coding sequence is TGTGCCAGCAGCCGGGACGGAGATCAGCCCCAGCATTTT.